This paragraph covers one T cell receptor (beta chain) sequence. In the authors' methods: Using reference gene primer amplification, nucleated cell counts were estimated. Assay used: immunoSEQ multiplex PCR; TCRdb lists only in-frame clones, some missing. The V and J calls and clone size come from that table; D and trimming were worked out from the DNA. The sample has tens of thousands of clones, about 80% seen once; the top ten hold around 5%. The data belong to a study of blood T cell repertoires in COVID-19. Overall study context: The cDNA or gDNA used as material had been derived from T cells, B-cell-depleted T cells, or PBMCs.

V lost 6 bases to trimming and J lost 8 bases; unmatched junction nucleotides: 4. Germline-derived CDR1 and CDR2 are SGHRS and YFSETQ. The CDR3 runs 13 residues. Sequencing was carried out using peripheral blood. The chain couples TRBV5-1 to TRBJ1-6, with 8 positions matching TRBD1. This receptor was obtained from a woman in her 70s with acute or convalescent COVID-19. The CDR3, as DNA: TGCGCCAGCAAGGAGACAGGGGATTCACCCCTCCACTTT. It encodes CASKETGDSPLHF.